Shown below are 32 T cell receptor beta chains from a single sample sequenced in a study of blood T cell repertoires in COVID-19. Sequencing used immunoSEQ multiplex PCR; TCRdb keeps in-frame clones, though not all of them. The sample contains over 300,000 clones, around 90% of which appear only once. The sequencing sample was made of peripheral blood. The receptors shown here come from a man aged 18 to 29 with active or convalescent COVID-19.

The rearrangement uses TRBV19 and TRBJ1-4, with D hard to call. This CDR3 contains 13 residues. From germline, CDR1 is LNHDA and CDR2 SQIVND (reference sequence). Trimming cost V 6 bases and J 6 bases, with 11 bases left between them. In DNA, the CDR3 is TGTGCCAGTAGGGGATCGGGGTATGAAAAACTGTTTTTT. Protein product: CASRGSGYEKLFF.

The chain has TRBV6-2 or TRBV6-3 and TRBJ1-6; D possibly corresponds to TRBD1 (5 bases). Germline CDR1 MNHEY, CDR2 SVGEGT. Trimming left V 6 bases short and J 5 bases short, with 11 bases between. The CDR3 runs to 14 residues. The CDR3 sequence is CASSPRTNNSPLHF. CDR3 in DNA: TGTGCCAGCAGCCCCCGGACAAATAATTCACCCCTCCACTTT.

Details on this clone: At the DNA level, this CDR3 is encoded by other sequences in the same sample as well. The chain carries TRBV7-2 and TRBJ1-6, with no clear D. Deletions cut 1 base from V and 9 bases from J, with 10 bases between. The CDR3 loop spans 14 amino acids. Germline CDR1 is SGHTA and CDR2 is FQGNSA. As DNA, the CDR3 is TGTGCCAGCAGCTTAGTGGAGGTCGGTTCACCCCTCCACTTT. Translation: CASSLVEVGSPLHF.

The rearrangement joins TRBV19 to TRBJ2-7, with D unresolved. This CDR3 is 14 amino acids long. Germline V gives CDR1 LNHDA, CDR2 SQIVND (reference sequence). Trimming cost V 3 bases and J 0 bases, with 9 bases left between them. In nucleotides, the CDR3 is TGTGCCAGTAGTATTAGCCTAACCTCCTACGAGCAGTACTTC. It codes for CASSISLTSYEQYF.

Here the CDR3 reads CASRAEIYNEQFF. The CDR3 region has the DNA TGTGCCAGCAGGGCCGAAATATACAATGAGCAGTTCTTC. The chain is built from TRBV2 and TRBJ2-1; no clear D gene. This CDR3 spans 13 amino acids. Per germline, CDR1 SNHLY and CDR2 FYNNEI. V gave up 6 bases and J gave up 4 bases, with 10 bases separating them.

The chain uses TRBV6-2 or TRBV6-3 and TRBJ2-5, with 8 nucleotides matching TRBD1. Germline trimming cut 0 bases from V and 1 base from J; bases unmatched to any gene: 7. The germline V gene encodes CDR1 MNHEY and CDR2 SVGEGT. The CDR3 has 17 amino acids. CDR3 bases: TGTGCCAGCAGTTACTCGAGGACAGGGCCTCTCCAAGAGACCCAGTACTTC. Its protein product is CASSYSRTGPLQETQYF.

V usage is TRBV19 and J usage is TRBJ2-1; 7 positions match TRBD1. CDR3 length: 15 residues. Germline V gene data show CDR1 as LNHDA and CDR2 as SQIVND (reference sequence). J lost 2 bases, V lost 7 bases, and 8 bases had no gene match. CDR3 coding DNA: TGTGCCAGTACCAAAGACAGGGATCCCTACAATGAGCAGTTCTTC. Residues: CASTKDRDPYNEQFF. Complete variable domain (other parts from reference TRBV19 and TRBJ2-1): DGGITQSPKYLFRKEGQNVTLSCEQNLNHDAMYWYRQDPGQGLRLIYYSQIVNDFQKGDIAEGYSVSREKKESFPLTVTSAQKNPTAFYLCASTKDRDPYNEQFFGPGTRLTVL.

The chain joins TRBV11-3 to TRBJ2-1; D perhaps matches TRBD2 (6 bases). The CDR3 length is 16 residues. The germline V gene encodes CDR1 SGHNT and CDR2 YENEEA. V dropped 4 bases and J dropped 5 bases, with 18 bases sitting between them. The CDR3 loop reads CASSSQAGVHNNEQFF. The DNA of the CDR3 is TGTGCCAGCAGCTCACAAGCGGGCGTCCATAACAATGAGCAGTTCTTC.

The CDR3 DNA sequence: TGTGCCAGCAGCTTAGCTCCTCTGGGCTCTAACACTGAAGCTTTCTTT. This translates into CASSLAPLGSNTEAFF. The chain recombines TRBV7-6 with TRBJ1-1; D unclear. The germline CDR1 and CDR2 sequences are SGHVS and FNYEAQ. V was pared by 0 bases and J by 2 bases, with 13 bases between. The CDR3 contains 16 residues.

The chain recombines TRBV24-1 with TRBJ2-3; TRBD1 aligns across 7 bases. Germline-derived CDR1 and CDR2 are KGHDR and SFDVKD. Unmatched junction bases numbered 8, after V lost 4 bases and J lost 5 bases. The CDR3 consists of 15 residues. For the CDR3, the DNA is TGTGCCACCAGTGAAATACAGGGGTCCGGAGATACGCAGTATTTT. Amino acid sequence: CATSEIQGSGDTQYF.

The rearrangement links TRBV27 to TRBJ2-7; 8 nucleotides line up with TRBD2. V was clipped by 8 bases and J by 0 bases; unmatched bases: 6. The CDR3 contains 14 residues. CDR1 MNHEY and CDR2 SMNVEV come from the germline V gene (reference sequence). The CDR3 region has the DNA TGTGCCAGCTGTGAGCGGGGGCCCTCCTACGAGCAGTACTTC. Residues: CASCERGPSYEQYF.

This chain joins TRBV28 and TRBJ2-3; D remains unclear. The CDR3 runs 16 residues. Per germline, CDR1 MDHEN and CDR2 SYDVKM. V was trimmed by 1 base and J by 1 base, leaving 12 bases between them. The CDR3 sequence is CASSLLESTGTDTQYF. CDR3 DNA sequence: TGTGCCAGCAGTTTATTAGAATCGACTGGCACAGATACGCAGTATTTT.

This clone has more than one count but fewer than ten. J is TRBJ1-6 and V is TRBV4-2; 10 bases fit TRBD1. This CDR3 spans 16 amino acids. The ends lost 5 bases at V and 7 bases at J; junction bases unmatched: 8. Germline V CDR1 and CDR2: LGHNA, YNFKEQ. In DNA, the CDR3 is TGTGCCAGCAGCTTCAGTAAGGGACAGGGGAATTCACCCCTCCACTTT. It encodes CASSFSKGQGNSPLHF.

J is TRBJ1-1 and V is TRBV4-1; D remains unclear. Germline values: CDR1 MGHRA, CDR2 YSYEKL. The CDR3 length is 13 residues. V was trimmed by 3 bases and J by 3 bases, leaving 8 bases between them. The CDR3 DNA follows: TGCGCCAGCAGCCAGATCGGGGACACTGAAGCTTTCTTT. Its protein is CASSQIGDTEAFF.

CDR3: CASSQPSGGTQYF. DNA of the CDR3: TGTGCCAGCAGCCAGCCCAGTGGCGGTACGCAGTATTTT. The genes are TRBV14 and TRBJ2-3; D is unresolved. This CDR3 has 13 amino acids. Between the trimmed V and J ends, which lost 3 bases and 8 bases, there was a span of 12 bases. Germline CDR1 and CDR2: SGHDN and FVKESK.

The chain couples TRBV5-1 to TRBJ1-5; weak D call: TRBD1 (6 bases). The germline V gene has CDR1 SGHRS and CDR2 YFSETQ. CDR3 length: 15 amino acids. Trimming took off 1 base at V and 7 bases at J, with 15 bases between the two ends. The CDR3 bases are TGCGCCAGCAGCTTGACGGCAGGGGCCCAGCAGCCCCAGCATTTT. Residues: CASSLTAGAQQPQHF.

The chain combines TRBV9 with TRBJ2-1; D may be TRBD2 (6 bases). Trimming removed 2 bases from V and 10 bases from J, with 22 bases in between. Germline lookup yields CDR1 SGDLS and CDR2 YYNGEE. The CDR3 contains 16 residues. The DNA for the CDR3 is TGTGCCAGCAGCGTTCTTATCGGAGGCGGGATAAGAGAGCAGTTCTTC. Amino acids: CASSVLIGGGIREQFF.

This rearrangement joins TRBV24-1 to TRBJ2-3, with D possibly being TRBD1 (5 bases). From germline, CDR1 is KGHDR and CDR2 SFDVKD. V was pared by 4 bases and J by 11 bases, with 15 bases between. This CDR3 is 13 amino acids long. Here the CDR3 reads CATSDPSTGGQYF. In DNA, the CDR3 is TGTGCCACCAGTGACCCGTCAACAGGCGGGCAGTATTTT.

The V gene is TRBV9, the J gene TRBJ2-5; the D is unclear. The CDR3 consists of 13 residues. Germline V gene data show CDR1 as SGDLS and CDR2 as YYNGEE. Trimming took 0 bases from V and 1 from J, leaving 4 bases between them. CDR3 coding DNA: TGTGCCAGCAGCGTAGACGGCCAAGAGACCCAGTACTTC. Translated: CASSVDGQETQYF.

V usage is TRBV5-6 and J usage is TRBJ1-3; D remains ambiguous. There are 14 residues in the CDR3. V lost 0 bases and J lost 1, with 5 bases in between. Germline CDR1 and CDR2: SGHDT and YYEEEE. The CDR3 protein is CASSLVNSGNTIYF. The CDR3 coding sequence is TGTGCCAGCAGCTTGGTAAATTCTGGAAACACCATATATTTT. The entire variable domain, with the rest obtained from reference TRBV5-6 and TRBJ1-3, is as follows: DAGVTQSPTHLIKTRGQQVTLRCSPKSGHDTVSWYQQALGQGPQFIFQYYEEEERQRGNFPDRFSGHQFPNYSSELNVNALLLGDSALYLCASSLVNSGNTIYFGEGSWLTVV.

The CDR3 loop is CASKKGFSNQPQHF. Here the CDR3 DNA reads TGTGCCAGCAAGAAGGGGTTTAGCAATCAGCCCCAGCATTTT. This chain links TRBV28 with TRBJ1-5; D might be TRBD1 (5 bases). The CDR3 is 14 residues long. With 7 bases removed from V and 0 bases from J, the gap between germline ends came to 10 bases. CDR1 and CDR2 from the germline V gene are MDHEN and SYDVKM.

The genes are TRBV18 and TRBJ1-2; 8 bases map to TRBD1. Germline CDR1 is KGHSH and CDR2 is LQKENI. J gave up 10 bases and V 6 bases, and 7 bases lay outside the gene matches. The CDR3 sequence is 12 residues long. As DNA, the CDR3 is TGTGCCAGCTCTCGAAAGGACAGGGTCTACACCTTC. Encoded protein: CASSRKDRVYTF.

V is TRBV4-1 and J is TRBJ2-1; D is perhaps TRBD1 (6 bases). Trimming left V 4 bases short and J 7 bases short, with 17 bases between. Per the germline V gene, CDR1 is MGHRA and CDR2 is YSYEKL. This CDR3 is built from 15 residues. The CDR3 DNA sequence: TGCGCCAGCAGCCCCCGGGACACTGGCGGGAATGAGCAGTTCTTC. Translation: CASSPRDTGGNEQFF.

This chain joins TRBV7-2 and TRBJ1-1; 7 nucleotides agree with TRBD1. The J segment lost 4 bases and the V segment lost 1 base, leaving 9 bases of the junction unmatched. Germline CDR1 SGHTA, CDR2 FQGNSA. The CDR3 spans 16 residues. CDR3 protein: CASSLDPTGLSTEAFF. The CDR3 DNA reads as TGTGCCAGCAGCTTAGACCCGACAGGGCTTAGCACTGAAGCTTTCTTT.

The V and J genes are TRBV18 and TRBJ1-2; D unresolved. The V gene lost 2 bases and the J gene lost 5 bases, with 9 bases spanning the gap. The CDR3 runs to 13 residues. Per the germline V gene, CDR1 is KGHSH and CDR2 is LQKENI. The chain's CDR3 is CASSPTAAYGYTF. CDR3 nucleotide sequence: TGTGCCAGCTCACCAACAGCCGCTTATGGCTACACCTTC.

The rearrangement uses TRBV7-2 and TRBJ1-1; 7 positions match TRBD1. Per germline, CDR1 SGHTA and CDR2 FQGNSA. The CDR3 is made up of 13 amino acids. With V trimmed by 3 bases and J by 8 bases, 6 bases remained unmatched. The CDR3 DNA follows: TGTGCCAGCAGCTTGGGGAAGGGGGCGGAAGCTTTCTTT. Its translation is CASSLGKGAEAFF.

The V call is TRBV28, the J call TRBJ1-5; unclear D gene. CDR1 and CDR2 (germline): MDHEN, SYDVKM. Trimming took off 6 bases at V and 6 bases at J, with 18 bases between the two ends. The CDR3 has 15 residues. CDR3 nucleotide sequence: TGTGCCAGCAGAACAAGTCCGGGTTCGGGTCAGCCCCAGCATTTT. This encodes CASRTSPGSGQPQHF. Complete variable domain (other parts from reference TRBV28 and TRBJ1-5): DVKVTQSSRYLVKRTGEKVFLECVQDMDHENMFWYRQDPGLGLRLIYFSYDVKMKEKGDIPEGYSVSREKKERFSLILESASTNQTSMYLCASRTSPGSGQPQHFGDGTRLSIL.

The chain employs TRBV12-5 and TRBJ2-2; the match to TRBD2 covers 14 bases. Germline CDR1 LGHNT, CDR2 FRNRAP. V trimming: 0 bases; J trimming: 5 bases; junction bases outside the gene matches: 8. CDR3 length: 19 residues. DNA for the CDR3: TGTGCTAGTGGTTTGGTACTCTGGACTAGCGGGGGGCATACCGGGGAGCTGTTTTTT. It yields the protein CASGLVLWTSGGHTGELFF.

The chain joins TRBV6-5 to TRBJ2-1; 11 nucleotides line up with TRBD2. Losses at the gene ends were 6 bases for V and 6 bases for J; bases not matched to a gene: 7. Germline CDR1 MNHEY, CDR2 SVGAGI. The CDR3 loop spans 15 amino acids. CDR3: CASRSLAGGRNEQFF. CDR3 nucleotides: TGTGCCAGCAGATCCCTAGCGGGAGGCCGCAATGAGCAGTTCTTC.

This chain connects TRBV5-5 to TRBJ1-2; 7 bases are shared with TRBD1. Germline trimming cut 3 bases from V and 0 bases from J; bases unmatched to any gene: 2. This CDR3 is built from 14 residues. Germline V lookup: CDR1 SGHKS, CDR2 YYEKEE (reference sequence). The CDR3 loop is CASSWDSTNYGYTF. CDR3 sequence (DNA): TGTGCCAGCAGCTGGGACAGCACTAACTATGGCTACACCTTC.

The sample holds a few counts of this clone. In DNA form, the CDR3 reads TGTGCCAGCAGCTTGTACCGGAGCAGCGACAATGAGCAGTTCTTC. Protein: CASSLYRSSDNEQFF. The chain is built from TRBV5-4 and TRBJ2-1, with D hard to call. The germline CDR1 and CDR2 sequences are SGHNT and YYREEE (reference sequence). The CDR3 has 15 residues. Trimming stripped 1 base from V and 5 bases from J, with 13 bases between.

The chain recombines TRBV24-1 with TRBJ1-5; possibly TRBD1 for D (5 bases). The V gene lost 9 bases and the J gene lost 6 bases, with 14 bases spanning the gap. Looked up from germline, CDR1 is KGHDR and CDR2 is SFDVKD. The CDR3 totals 13 residues. The CDR3 DNA is TGTGCCACCCGGGGCGGGGAGTTTCAGCCCCAGCATTTT. Its translation: CATRGGEFQPQHF.